The entry that follows covers one T cell receptor (beta chain) sequence. A junction boundary mismatches the germline segment, possibly from a read error. Living in about two dozen US areas, the participants were between roughly 18 and 90 years of age. Categorization into cohorts depended on clinical history that participants reported. Two negative PCRs, clearance, or symptom resolution had been documented for recovered Cohort 3 donors. Source study methods: Scientists estimated how many nucleated cells there were by amplifying reference gene primers. TCRdb keeps only in-frame clones here, not all; method: immunoSEQ multiplex PCR. V and J calls plus clone size are reproduced from that table; the DNA served to infer D and trimming. The sample lists under 350,000 clones, more than 75% occurring once. The data derive from a study of blood T cell repertoires in COVID-19. This CDR3 has 10 amino acids.

This chain links TRBV12-3 or TRBV12-4 with TRBJ1-2; no clear D gene. Sequencing was carried out using PBMCs or T cells enriched from blood (not recorded which). This clonotype was sampled from a woman aged 18-29 years who had recovered from COVID-19. CDR3 sequence reads: CASGWSPSAF. DNA for the CDR3: TGTGCCAGCGGGTGGAGCCCCAGCGCCTTC.